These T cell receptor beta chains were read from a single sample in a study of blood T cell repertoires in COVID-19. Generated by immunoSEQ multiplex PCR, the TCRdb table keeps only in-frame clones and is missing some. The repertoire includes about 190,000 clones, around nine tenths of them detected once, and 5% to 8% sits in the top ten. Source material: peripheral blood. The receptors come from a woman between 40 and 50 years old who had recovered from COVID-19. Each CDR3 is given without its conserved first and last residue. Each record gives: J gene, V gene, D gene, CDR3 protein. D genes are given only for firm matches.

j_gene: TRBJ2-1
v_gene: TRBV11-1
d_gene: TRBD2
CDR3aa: ASSLLWVSGVNEQF

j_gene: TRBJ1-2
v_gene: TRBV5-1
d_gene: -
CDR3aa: ASSFQGFENYGYT

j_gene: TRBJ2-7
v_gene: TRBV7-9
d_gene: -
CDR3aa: ASSARDSPYEQY

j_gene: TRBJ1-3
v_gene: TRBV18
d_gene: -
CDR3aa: ASSPLLTGSAGNTIY

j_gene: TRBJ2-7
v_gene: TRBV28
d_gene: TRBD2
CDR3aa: ASSGTSGLYEQY

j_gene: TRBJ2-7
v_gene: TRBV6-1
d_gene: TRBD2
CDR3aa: ASSGAQVPGGTSSLYEQY

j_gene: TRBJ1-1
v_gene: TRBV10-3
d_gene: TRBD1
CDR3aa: AISIQDRANTEAF

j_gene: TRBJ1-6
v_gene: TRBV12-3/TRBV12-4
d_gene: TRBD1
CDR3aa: ATNLRKTGTLH

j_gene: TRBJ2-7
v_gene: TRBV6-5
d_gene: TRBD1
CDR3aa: ASSYYEGDRGAEQY

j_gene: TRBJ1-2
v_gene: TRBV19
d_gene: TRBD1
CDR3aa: ASSPGQGGYGYT

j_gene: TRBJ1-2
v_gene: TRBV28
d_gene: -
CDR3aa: ASSPGVDYGYT

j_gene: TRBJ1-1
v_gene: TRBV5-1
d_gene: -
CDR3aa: ASSLGPEGDTEAF

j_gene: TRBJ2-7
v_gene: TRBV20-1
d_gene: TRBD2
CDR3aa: SASTSGVSYEQY

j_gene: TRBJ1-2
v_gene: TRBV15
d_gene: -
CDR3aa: ATSRDMGGLRFSGYT

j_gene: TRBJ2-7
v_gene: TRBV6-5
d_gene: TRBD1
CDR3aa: ASSRDRGHEQY

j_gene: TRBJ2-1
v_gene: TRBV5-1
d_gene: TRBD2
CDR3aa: ASSLEGLAGGGNEQF

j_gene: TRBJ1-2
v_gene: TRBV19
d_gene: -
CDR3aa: ASRFSWREKNYGYT

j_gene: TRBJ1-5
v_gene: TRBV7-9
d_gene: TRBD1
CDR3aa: ASSPGTANQPQH

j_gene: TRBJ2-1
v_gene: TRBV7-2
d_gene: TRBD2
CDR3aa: ASSWTSDNEQF

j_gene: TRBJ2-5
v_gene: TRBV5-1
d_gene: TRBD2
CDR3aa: ASSMTSGSQETQY

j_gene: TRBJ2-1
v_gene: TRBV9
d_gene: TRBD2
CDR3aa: ASSAHIAGGGGEQF

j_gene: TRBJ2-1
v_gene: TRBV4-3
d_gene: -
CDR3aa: ASSQDPSGIYNEQF

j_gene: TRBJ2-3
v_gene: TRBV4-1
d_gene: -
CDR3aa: ASSHHARTEDRPDTQY

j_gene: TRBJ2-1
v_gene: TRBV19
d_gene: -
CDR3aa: ASGSEPGLTKGEQF

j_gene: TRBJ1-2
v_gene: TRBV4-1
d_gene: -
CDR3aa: ASSQEGQTGYGYT

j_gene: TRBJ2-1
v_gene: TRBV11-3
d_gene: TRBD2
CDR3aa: ASSLAGGTYNEQF

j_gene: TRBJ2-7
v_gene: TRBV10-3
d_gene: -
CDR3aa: AISESGGGYEQY

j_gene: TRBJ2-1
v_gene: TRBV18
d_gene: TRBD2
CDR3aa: ASSPPKRLAERNEQF

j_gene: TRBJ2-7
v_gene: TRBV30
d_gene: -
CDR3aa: AWNRENYEQY

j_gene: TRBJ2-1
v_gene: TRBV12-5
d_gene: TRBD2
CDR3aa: ASGFLISGTSGRKGVDEQF

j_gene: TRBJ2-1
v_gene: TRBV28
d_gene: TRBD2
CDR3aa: ASEYGLALNEQF

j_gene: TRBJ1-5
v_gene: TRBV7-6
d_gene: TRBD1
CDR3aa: ASSLGPTGGSISNQPQH

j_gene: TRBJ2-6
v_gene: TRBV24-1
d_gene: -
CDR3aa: ATSGVGGANVLT

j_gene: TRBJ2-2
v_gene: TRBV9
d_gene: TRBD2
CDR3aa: ASSVVAGNTGELF

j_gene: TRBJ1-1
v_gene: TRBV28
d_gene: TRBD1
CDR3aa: ASRRGTANTEAF

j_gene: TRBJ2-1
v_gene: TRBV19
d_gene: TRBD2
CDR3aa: ASSEAGMRNEQF

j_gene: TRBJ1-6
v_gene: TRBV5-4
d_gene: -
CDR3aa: ASSLEGVRSPLH

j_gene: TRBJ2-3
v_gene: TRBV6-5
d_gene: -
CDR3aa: ASSYSRVTDTQY

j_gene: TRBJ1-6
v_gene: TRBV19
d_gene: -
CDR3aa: ASNNRGSNSPLH

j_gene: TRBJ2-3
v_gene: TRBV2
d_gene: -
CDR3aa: ASCLGEGDTQY

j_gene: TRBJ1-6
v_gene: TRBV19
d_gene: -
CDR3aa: ASSSSGVGNSPLH

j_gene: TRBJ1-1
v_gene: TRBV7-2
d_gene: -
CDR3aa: ASSLARLDAGDAF

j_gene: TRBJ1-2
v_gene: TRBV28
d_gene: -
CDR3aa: ASSLATVNYGYT

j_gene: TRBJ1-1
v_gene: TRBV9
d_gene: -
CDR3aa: ASSVVGEGNTEAF

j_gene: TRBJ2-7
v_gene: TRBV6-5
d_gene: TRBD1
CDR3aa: ASSFRQGEYYEQY

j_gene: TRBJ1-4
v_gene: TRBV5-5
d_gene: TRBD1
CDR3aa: ASSLKTGGPTNEKLF

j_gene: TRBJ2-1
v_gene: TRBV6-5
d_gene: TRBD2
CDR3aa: ASRGLAGGYNEQF

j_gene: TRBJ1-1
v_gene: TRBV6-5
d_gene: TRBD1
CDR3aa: ASSRQGVGAEAF

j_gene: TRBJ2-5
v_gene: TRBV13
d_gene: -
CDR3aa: ASSAQGVSKTQY

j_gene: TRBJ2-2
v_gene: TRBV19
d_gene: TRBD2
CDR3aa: ASSISGTLAPGELF

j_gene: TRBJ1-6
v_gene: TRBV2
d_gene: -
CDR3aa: ASSDLGTPNSPLH

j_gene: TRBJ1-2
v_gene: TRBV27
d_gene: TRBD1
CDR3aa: ASSPSGRGLSGYT

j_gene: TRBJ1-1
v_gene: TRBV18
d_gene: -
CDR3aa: ASSLITGNTEAF

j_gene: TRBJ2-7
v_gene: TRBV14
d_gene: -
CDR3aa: ASSQDQSRTVSYEQY

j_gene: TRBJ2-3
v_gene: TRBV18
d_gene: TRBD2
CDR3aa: ASSPELAGTDTQY

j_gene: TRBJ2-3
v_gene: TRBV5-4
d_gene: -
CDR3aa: ASSLSQDTQY

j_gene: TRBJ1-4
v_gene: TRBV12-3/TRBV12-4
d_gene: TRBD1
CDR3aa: ASSLTRTGVF